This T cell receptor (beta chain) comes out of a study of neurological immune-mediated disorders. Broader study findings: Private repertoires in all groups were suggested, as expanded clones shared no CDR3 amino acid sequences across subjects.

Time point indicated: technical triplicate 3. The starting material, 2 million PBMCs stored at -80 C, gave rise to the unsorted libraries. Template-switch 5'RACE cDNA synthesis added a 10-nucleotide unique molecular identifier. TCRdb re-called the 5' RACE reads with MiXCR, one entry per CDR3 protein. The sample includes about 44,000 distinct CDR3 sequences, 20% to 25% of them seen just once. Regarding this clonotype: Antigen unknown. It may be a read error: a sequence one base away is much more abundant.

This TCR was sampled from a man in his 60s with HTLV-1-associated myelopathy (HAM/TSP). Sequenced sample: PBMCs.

The CDR3 loop reads CSARRQRYTEAFF. The CDR3 DNA reads as TGCAGTGCTAGAAGACAGCGGTACACTGAAGCTTTCTTT. J is TRBJ1-1 and V is TRBV20-1; TRBD1 might be the D (5 bases). Germline values: CDR1 DFQATT, CDR2 SNEGSKA (reference sequence). The CDR3 spans 13 residues. Trimming shortened V by 2 bases and J by 3 bases, and 10 bases separated the two germline ends.